These 3 T cell receptor beta chains came from one sample sequenced in a study of blood T cell repertoires in COVID-19. Sequencing was performed with immunoSEQ multiplex PCR; in TCRdb, only in-frame clones are kept and a portion is missing. The data show 150,000 to 200,000 clones, roughly 82% seen once. The sample was PBMCs or T cells enriched from blood (not recorded which). The receptors stem from a man aged 50 or older who had recovered from COVID-19.

This clone has a handful of counts. The chain carries TRBV14 and TRBJ1-1, with 7 bases that match TRBD1. The CDR3 is 14 residues long. The V and J ends lost 4 bases and 6 bases, in that order; junction bases with no gene match: 8. Looked up from germline, CDR1 is SGHDN and CDR2 is FVKESK. CDR3 bases: TGTGCCAGCAGCCTTCCTACAGGGGCGTCTGAAGCTTTCTTT. This translates into CASSLPTGASEAFF.

The chain recombines TRBV7-7 with TRBJ2-2; 13 bases line up with TRBD2. With 4 bases clipped from V and 7 bases from J, the junction kept 6 bases outside the gene matches. Germline CDR1 SSHAT, CDR2 FNYEAQ (reference sequence). The CDR3 length is 16 residues. The CDR3 spells CASSSGLAGVSGELFF. DNA of the CDR3: TGTGCCAGCAGCTCAGGACTAGCGGGGGTCAGCGGGGAGCTGTTTTTT. The whole variable domain, remainder taken from reference TRBV7-7 and TRBJ2-2, is GAGVSQSPRYKVTKRGQDVTLRCDPISSHATLYWYQQALGQGPEFLTYFNYEAQPDKSGLPSDRFSAERPEGSISTLTIQRTEQRDSAMYRCASSSGLAGVSGELFFGEGSRLTVL.

V gene TRBV6-4 combines with J gene TRBJ2-3; TRBD2 agrees at 7 bases. Trimming removed 6 bases from V and 6 bases from J; junction bases left unmatched: 12. Germline V lookup: CDR1 MRHNA, CDR2 SNTAGT. The CDR3 extends over 15 amino acids. CDR3 sequence (DNA): TGTGCCAGCAGCCCCGACCAGCGGGGTTTCGATACGCAGTATTTT. The encoded protein is CASSPDQRGFDTQYF.